The rows below give T cell receptor beta chains drawn from one sample of a study of blood T cells in healthy people across ages. Each CDR3 protein is one row after TCRdb ran MiXCR on the 5' RACE reads. Among roughly 790,000 distinct CDR3 sequences listed, about 42% were seen once. The specimen was blood. These receptors all stem from a woman in her sixties or seventies in good health. The CDR3 runs from the conserved cysteine through the conserved F or W. Each record gives: CDR3 protein, V gene, J gene.

CASSPGSSGTEAFF	TRBV4-3	TRBJ1-1
CASLWGSNTEAFF	TRBV28	TRBJ1-1
CASSVGAINEQYF	TRBV7-9	TRBJ2-7
CASSQGGPDEQFF	TRBV3-1	TRBJ2-1
CASTLTPPYEQYF	TRBV7-9	TRBJ2-7
CASSWALTDTQYF	TRBV18	TRBJ2-3
CASTLSGVSTDTQYF	TRBV5-8	TRBJ2-3
CASSPYHGGPGGTEAFF	TRBV18	TRBJ1-1
CASVKGNTEAFF	TRBV6-1	TRBJ1-1
CASSTGGENEQFF	TRBV28	TRBJ2-1
CSVGVDDRAGYTF	TRBV29-1	TRBJ1-2
CASSSGLSGAREQYF	TRBV7-6	TRBJ2-7
CASSQGQGIYGYTF	TRBV3-1	TRBJ1-2
CASSLGYRGAKVNEQYF	TRBV11-2	TRBJ2-5
CSVEDPLTGDEQYF	TRBV29-1	TRBJ2-7
CASSRDWNNEQFF	TRBV10-2	TRBJ2-1
CASSKETSVGYNEQFF	TRBV21-1	TRBJ2-1
CASTPSWDGNQPRHF	TRBV6-1	TRBJ1-5
CASSAVSGSSEEYF	TRBV9	TRBJ2-7
CASSSLGIYNEQFF	TRBV12-3/TRBV12-4	TRBJ2-1
CASSTLTSAHNEQFF	TRBV7-8	TRBJ2-1
CASRRTSGRANTQYF	TRBV12-3/TRBV12-4	TRBJ2-3
CASSLRSDGGITDTQYF	TRBV9	TRBJ2-3
CASSYQILRVDSDEQYF	TRBV6-6	TRBJ2-7
CSVVVTVPSEQYF	TRBV29-1	.
CASSLKTSGRAPQYF	TRBV7-2	TRBJ2-5
CASSRMTGGGETQYF	TRBV7-7	TRBJ2-5
CSAPVSGGADTQYF	TRBV20-1	TRBJ2-3
CASSPTGVDNSPLHF	TRBV18	TRBJ1-6
CASSFSSRNTEAFF	TRBV27	TRBJ1-1
CSARDRERGASHEQYF	TRBV20-1	TRBJ2-7
CSGTIAGVGETQYF	TRBV20-1	TRBJ2-5
CASRPPLAGTYEQYF	TRBV6-2/TRBV6-3	TRBJ2-7
CASSFGTGGETQFF	TRBV7-3	TRBJ2-1
CASSPPTRLETQYF	TRBV18	TRBJ2-5
CASSERDTDQPQHF	TRBV2	TRBJ1-5
CASSQDGGVEQYF	TRBV3-1	TRBJ2-7